This TCR beta chain was captured in a study of blood T cell repertoires in COVID-19 (dated by TCRdb to the early 2020s). With respect to the entire study: Samples from collaborators originated in the United States, Italy and Spain and spanned both the acute and convalescent phases of COVID-19. The material from the prospective study consisted of cDNA or gDNA derived from T cells, B-cell-depleted T cells, or PBMCs. The dataset comprised deeply sampled blood TCRbeta repertoires from subjects exposed to, actively infected with, or recovered from COVID-19. The repertoires were released in a freely available public database meant as a resource for research on the immune response to SARS-CoV-2. The samples were drawn from the first 160 participants of the ongoing ImmuneRACE study and from 1,254 subjects provided by 6 global collaborators. The sample metadata nearly always contained a de-identified subject ID, COVID-19 status, age in years and sex. Where available, HLA class I and class II types were taken from metadata supplied by the sample provider and were not determined by assay-based typing.

TCRbeta CDR3 regions were amplified from genomic DNA using the immunoSEQ Assay, a bias-controlled multiplex PCR. Regarding the original processing steps: The number of nucleated cells in each sample was estimated by amplification of reference gene primers within the assay. To quantify the absolute abundance of each unique TCRbeta CDR3 rearrangement, sequence reads were collapsed and filtered. Productive Simpson clonality was computed per sample as the square root of Simpson's diversity index over productive rearrangements. In TCRdb, the immuneACCESS table is reduced to in-frame sequences with V and J assigned. These tables do not hold every clone; where another copy was compared, an unresolved V gene accounts for under half, and the others remain unexplained. That table supplies the V and J calls and clone size; D and trimming were determined from the DNA. For this sample the table gives 160,000 or so clones, of which approximately 91% were detected only once. Clones ranked in the top ten supply more than 2% of the sample.

In the germline V gene (reference sequence), CDR1 corresponds to SGHNT and CDR2 to YYREEE. Deletion took 1 base off V and 0 bases off J, with a span of 7 bases between the germline ends. From the cysteine up to the phenylalanine, the CDR3 has a length of 14 residues. Of the read, only the CDR3 DNA is kept; its 42 bases are in frame from base 1. Overall results and qualifications from the work: The quantity of clinical and demographic metadata differed by source and by participant and was supplied without curation.

Each collaborating institution followed its own protocols to collect whole blood in K2EDTA tubes. For TCRbeta analysis, collaborators shipped samples in one of three forms: frozen whole blood, isolated PBMCs, or DNA extracted from either of those sample types. For this clone: The target of this receptor is not known. No base quality values were provided; no much bigger clone lies one nucleotide off.

This sequence was found in a man between 18 and 29 years old with acute or convalescent COVID-19. The sequenced sample was peripheral blood. The V and J segments used are TRBV5-4 and TRBJ1-1, and the D gene may be TRBD1, 5 bases matching. The CDR3 loop reads CASSLRQMNTEAFF. The DNA is TGTGCCAGCAGCTTGAGACAGATGAACACTGAAGCTTTCTTT.